This T cell receptor beta chain was found in a study of cytomegalovirus exposure and HLA in healthy donors. Study-level background: In an early release, HLA-typed donors contributed about 80 million unique TCR sequences. Study-wide findings and caveats: An analysis was carried out at a later point. It showed that HLA-associated TCR beta chains were more clonally expanded than equally common non-associated chains.

Germline V gives CDR1 SGHTA, CDR2 FQGTGA. CDR3 length: 14 residues. With 7 bases removed from V and 7 bases from J, the gap between germline ends came to 19 bases. PCR was performed using 60 Vbeta and 13 Jbeta primers. The protocol was immunoSEQ multiplex PCR, while the TCRdb copy is restricted to in-frame clones and leaves out a portion. In all, the sample yields 100,000 to 150,000 clones. As to this clone: No antigen is known for it.

The sequence came from a man aged 18 to 35 in good health and CMV-seronegative. The sequenced sample consisted of PBMCs. This chain connects TRBV7-3 to TRBJ1-1, with D possibly TRBD1 on 6 matching bases. CDR3 DNA: TGTGCCAGCACCGAACCCCCCGCAGGGGTTGAAGCTTTCTTT. This encodes CASTEPPAGVEAFF.